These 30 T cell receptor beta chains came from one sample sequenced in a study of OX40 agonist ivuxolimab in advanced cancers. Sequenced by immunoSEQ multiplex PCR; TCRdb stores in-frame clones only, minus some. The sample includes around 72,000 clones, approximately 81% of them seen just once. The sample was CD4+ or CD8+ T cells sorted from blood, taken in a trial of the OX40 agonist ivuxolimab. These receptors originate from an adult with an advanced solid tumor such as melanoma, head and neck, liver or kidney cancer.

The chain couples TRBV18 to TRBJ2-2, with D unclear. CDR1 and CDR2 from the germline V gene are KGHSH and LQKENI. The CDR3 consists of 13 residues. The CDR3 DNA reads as TGTGCTGAGCCGAACCAAGACACCGGGGAGCTGTTTTTT. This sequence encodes CAEPNQDTGELFF.

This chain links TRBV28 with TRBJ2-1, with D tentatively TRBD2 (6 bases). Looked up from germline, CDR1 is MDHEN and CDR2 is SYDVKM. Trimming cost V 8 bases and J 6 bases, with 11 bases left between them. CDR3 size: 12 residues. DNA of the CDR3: TGTGCCAGCCAGGACTACCTCAATGAGCAGTTCTTC. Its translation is CASQDYLNEQFF.

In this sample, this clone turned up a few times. The CDR3 DNA follows: TGCGCCAGCAAAGCAGGGCCCGAGCAGTACTTC. It specifies CASKAGPEQYF. This chain joins TRBV10-1 and TRBJ2-7; TRBD1 is a possible D gene (5 bases). V lost 7 bases and J 6 bases, leaving 10 bases between the germline ends. Germline V gene data show CDR1 as WNHNN and CDR2 as SYGVQD (reference sequence). The CDR3 extends over 11 amino acids.

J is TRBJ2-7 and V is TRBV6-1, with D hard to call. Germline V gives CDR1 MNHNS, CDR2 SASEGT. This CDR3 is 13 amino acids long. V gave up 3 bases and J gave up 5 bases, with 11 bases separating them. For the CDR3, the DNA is TGTGCCAGCAGTGACCCCCCCCCAAACGAGCAGTACTTC. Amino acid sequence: CASSDPPPNEQYF.

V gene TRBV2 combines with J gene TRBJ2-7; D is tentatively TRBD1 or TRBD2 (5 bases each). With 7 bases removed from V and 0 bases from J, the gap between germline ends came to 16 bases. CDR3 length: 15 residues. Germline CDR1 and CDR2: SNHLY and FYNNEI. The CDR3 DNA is TGTGCCAGCATGCATAAGAAGGGGAGCTCCTACGAGCAGTACTTC. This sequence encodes CASMHKKGSSYEQYF.

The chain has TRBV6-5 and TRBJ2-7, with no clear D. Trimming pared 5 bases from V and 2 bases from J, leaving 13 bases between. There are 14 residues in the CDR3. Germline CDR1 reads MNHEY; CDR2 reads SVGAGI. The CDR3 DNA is TGTGCCAGCAGTACGACTGTGGTTCCCTACGAGCAGTACTTC. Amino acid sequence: CASSTTVVPYEQYF.

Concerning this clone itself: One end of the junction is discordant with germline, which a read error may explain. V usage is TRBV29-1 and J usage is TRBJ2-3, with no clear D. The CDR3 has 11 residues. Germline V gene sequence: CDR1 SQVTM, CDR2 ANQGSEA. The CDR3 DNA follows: TGCAGGGTTGAAGATGGGTTGACGCAGTATTTT. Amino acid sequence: CRVEDGLTQYF.

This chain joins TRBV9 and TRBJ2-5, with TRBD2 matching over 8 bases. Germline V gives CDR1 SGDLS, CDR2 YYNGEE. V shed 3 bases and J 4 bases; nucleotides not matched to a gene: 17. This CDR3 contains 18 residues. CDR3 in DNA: TGTGCCAGCAGCGCCCGTCTTGGGACGGGAGGGGTGGTAGAGACCCAGTACTTC. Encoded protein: CASSARLGTGGVVETQYF.

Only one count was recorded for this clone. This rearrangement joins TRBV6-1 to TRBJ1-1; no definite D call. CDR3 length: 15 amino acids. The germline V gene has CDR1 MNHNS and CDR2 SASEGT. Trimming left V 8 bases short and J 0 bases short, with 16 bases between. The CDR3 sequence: CASADGRLMNTEAFF. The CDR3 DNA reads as TGTGCCAGCGCCGACGGCCGACTCATGAACACTGAAGCTTTCTTT.

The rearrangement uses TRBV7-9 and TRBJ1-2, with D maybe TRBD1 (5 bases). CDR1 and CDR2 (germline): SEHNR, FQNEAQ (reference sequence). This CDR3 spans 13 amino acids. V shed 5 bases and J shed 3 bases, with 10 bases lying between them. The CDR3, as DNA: TGTGCCAGCAGCGAAGACAGCTACTATGGCTACACCTTC. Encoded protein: CASSEDSYYGYTF.

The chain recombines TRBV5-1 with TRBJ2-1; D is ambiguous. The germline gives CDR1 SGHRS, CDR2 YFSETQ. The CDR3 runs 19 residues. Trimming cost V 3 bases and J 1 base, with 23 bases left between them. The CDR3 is CASSSNIYGPPGSYNEQFF. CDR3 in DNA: TGCGCCAGCAGCTCTAATATATACGGACCACCCGGGTCCTACAATGAGCAGTTCTTC.

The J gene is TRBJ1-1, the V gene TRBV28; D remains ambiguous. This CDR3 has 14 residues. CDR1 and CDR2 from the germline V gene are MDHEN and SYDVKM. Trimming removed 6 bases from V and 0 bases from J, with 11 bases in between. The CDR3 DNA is TGTGCCAGCAGCAAATCAGATCTGAACACTGAAGCTTTCTTT. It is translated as CASSKSDLNTEAFF.

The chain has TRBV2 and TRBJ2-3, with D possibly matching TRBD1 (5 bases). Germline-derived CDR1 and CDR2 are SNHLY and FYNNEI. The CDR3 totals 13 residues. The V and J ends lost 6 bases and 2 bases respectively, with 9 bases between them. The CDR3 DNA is TGTGCCAGCAGCGCAGGGATCACAGATACGCAGTATTTT. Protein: CASSAGITDTQYF.

The CDR3 here is CSALVGNTIYF. In DNA, the CDR3 is TGCAGCGCATTAGTAGGAAACACCATATATTTT. This chain uses TRBV29-1 with TRBJ1-3; D call uncertain. Between the trimmed V and J ends, which lost 7 bases and 4 bases, there was a span of 8 bases. This CDR3 has 11 residues. CDR1 and CDR2 from the germline V gene are SQVTM and ANQGSEA.

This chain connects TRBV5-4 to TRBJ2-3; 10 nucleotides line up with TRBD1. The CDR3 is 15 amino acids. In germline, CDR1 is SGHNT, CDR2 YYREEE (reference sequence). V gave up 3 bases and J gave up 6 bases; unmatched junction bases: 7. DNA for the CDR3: TGTGCCAGCAGCTGGGGACAGGGGTGGGTGGATACGCAGTATTTT. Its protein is CASSWGQGWVDTQYF.

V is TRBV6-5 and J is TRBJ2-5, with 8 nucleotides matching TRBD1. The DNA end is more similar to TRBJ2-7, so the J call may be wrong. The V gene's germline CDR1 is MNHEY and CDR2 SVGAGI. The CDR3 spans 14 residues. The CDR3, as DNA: TGTGCCAGCAGTTACTCGGACAGGGACTACGAGCAGTACTTC. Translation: CASSYSDRDYEQYF.

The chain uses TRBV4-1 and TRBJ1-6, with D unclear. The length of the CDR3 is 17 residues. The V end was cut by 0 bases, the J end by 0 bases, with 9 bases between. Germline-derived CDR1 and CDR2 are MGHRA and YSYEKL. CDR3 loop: CASSQDDGSSYNSPLHF. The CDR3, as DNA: TGCGCCAGCAGCCAAGACGACGGGAGCTCCTATAATTCACCCCTCCACTTT.

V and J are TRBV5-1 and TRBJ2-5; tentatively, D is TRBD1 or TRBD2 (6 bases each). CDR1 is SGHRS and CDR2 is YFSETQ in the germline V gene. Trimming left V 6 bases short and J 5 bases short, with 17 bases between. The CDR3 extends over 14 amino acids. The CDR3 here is CASTYTGGGETQYF. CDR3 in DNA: TGCGCCAGCACCTATACCGGAGGGGGTGAGACCCAGTACTTC.

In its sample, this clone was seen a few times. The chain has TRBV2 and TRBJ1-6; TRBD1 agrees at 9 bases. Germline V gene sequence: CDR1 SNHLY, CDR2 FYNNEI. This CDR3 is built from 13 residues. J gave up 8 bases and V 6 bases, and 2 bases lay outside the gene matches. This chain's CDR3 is CASRWTGDSPLHF. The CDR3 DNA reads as TGTGCCAGCAGATGGACAGGGGATTCACCCCTCCACTTT.

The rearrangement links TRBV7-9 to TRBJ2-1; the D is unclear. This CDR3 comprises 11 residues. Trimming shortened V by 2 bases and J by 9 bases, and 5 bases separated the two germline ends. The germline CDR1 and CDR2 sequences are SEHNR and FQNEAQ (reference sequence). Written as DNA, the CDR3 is TGTGCCAGCAGCTTATTTCCTGAGCAGTTCTTC. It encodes CASSLFPEQFF.

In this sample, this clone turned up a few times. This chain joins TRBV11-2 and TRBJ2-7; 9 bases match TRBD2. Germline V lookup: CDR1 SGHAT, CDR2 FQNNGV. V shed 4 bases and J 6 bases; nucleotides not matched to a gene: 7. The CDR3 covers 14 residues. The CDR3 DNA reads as TGTGCCAGCAGCTGGCGGGAGGGCCAGGGCGAGCAGTACTTC. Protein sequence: CASSWREGQGEQYF.

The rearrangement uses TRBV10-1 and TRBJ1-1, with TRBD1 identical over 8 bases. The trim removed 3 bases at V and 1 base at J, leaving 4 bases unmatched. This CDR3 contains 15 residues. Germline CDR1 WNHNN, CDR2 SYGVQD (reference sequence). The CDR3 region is CASSDGGQANTEAFF. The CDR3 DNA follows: TGCGCCAGCAGTGATGGGGGACAGGCGAACACTGAAGCTTTCTTT.

DNA for the CDR3: TGCGCCAGCAGCTTCCTACAGGGGGCCATGAACACTGAAGCTTTCTTT. Protein sequence: CASSFLQGAMNTEAFF. This chain uses TRBV5-1 with TRBJ1-1; 9 nucleotides match TRBD1. Trimming at V came to 2 bases and at J to 0 bases, leaving 5 bases not matched to a gene. The CDR3 has 16 amino acids. Germline values: CDR1 SGHRS, CDR2 YFSETQ.

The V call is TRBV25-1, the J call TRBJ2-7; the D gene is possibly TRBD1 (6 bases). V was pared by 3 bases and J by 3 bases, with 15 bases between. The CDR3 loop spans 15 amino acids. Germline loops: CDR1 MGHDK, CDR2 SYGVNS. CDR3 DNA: TGTGCCAGCAGTGACCCGGCAGGGGTGAGCTACGAGCAGTACTTC. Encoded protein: CASSDPAGVSYEQYF.

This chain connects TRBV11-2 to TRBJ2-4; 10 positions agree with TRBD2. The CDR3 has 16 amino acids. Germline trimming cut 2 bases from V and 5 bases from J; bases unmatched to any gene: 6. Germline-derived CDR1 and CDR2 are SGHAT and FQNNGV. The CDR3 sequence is CASSLWASGSQNIQYF. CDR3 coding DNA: TGTGCCAGCAGCTTATGGGCTAGCGGGAGCCAAAACATTCAGTACTTC.

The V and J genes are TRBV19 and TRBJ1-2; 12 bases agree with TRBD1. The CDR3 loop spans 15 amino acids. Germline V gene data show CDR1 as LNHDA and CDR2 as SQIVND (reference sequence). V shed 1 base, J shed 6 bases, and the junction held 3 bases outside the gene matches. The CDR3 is CASSIVGQGANGYTF. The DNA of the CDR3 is TGTGCCAGTAGTATAGTGGGACAGGGGGCTAATGGCTACACCTTC.

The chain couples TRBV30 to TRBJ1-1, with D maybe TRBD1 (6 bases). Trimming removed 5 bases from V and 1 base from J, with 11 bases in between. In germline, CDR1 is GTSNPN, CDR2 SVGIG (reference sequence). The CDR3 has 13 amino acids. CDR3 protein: CAWDPGQNTEAFF. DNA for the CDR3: TGTGCCTGGGATCCGGGACAGAACACTGAAGCTTTCTTT.

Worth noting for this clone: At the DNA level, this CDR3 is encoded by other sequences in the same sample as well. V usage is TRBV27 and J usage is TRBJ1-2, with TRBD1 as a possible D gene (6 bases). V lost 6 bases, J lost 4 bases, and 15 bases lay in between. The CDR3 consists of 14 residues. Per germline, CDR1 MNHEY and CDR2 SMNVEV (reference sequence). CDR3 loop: CASSPRGHLYGYTF. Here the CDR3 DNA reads TGTGCCAGCAGCCCTAGGGGACACCTCTATGGCTACACCTTC.

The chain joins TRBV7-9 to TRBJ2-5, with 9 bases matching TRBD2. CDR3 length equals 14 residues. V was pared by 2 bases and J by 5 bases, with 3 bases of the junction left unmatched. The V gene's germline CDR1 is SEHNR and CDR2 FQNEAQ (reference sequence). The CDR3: CASSLLAGHETQYF. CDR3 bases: TGTGCCAGCAGCTTACTAGCGGGACATGAGACCCAGTACTTC.

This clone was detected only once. The CDR3 bases are TGTGCCAGCAGCTTAGGAAGGGTACCCAATCAGCCCCAGCATTTT. Its protein is CASSLGRVPNQPQHF. This rearrangement joins TRBV11-2 to TRBJ1-5; D not certain. Germline V CDR1 and CDR2: SGHAT, FQNNGV. Trimming removed 1 base from V and 3 bases from J, with 10 bases in between. This CDR3 has 15 residues.